This is a list of T cell receptor beta chains from one sample in a study of shared clonotypes between healthy human individuals. Method: immunoSEQ multiplex PCR; TCRdb's copy keeps in-frame clones and lacks some. The sample contains approximately 720,000 clones, approximately 79% of which appear only once. The sequencing sample was made of memory CD4+ T cells sorted from blood. The receptors stem from a woman aged 25-40 years in good health. CDR3s include the opening cysteine and the closing phenylalanine or tryptophan. The order of the fields is J gene, D gene, clone size, V gene, CDR3 DNA, CDR3 protein. D genes are given only for firm matches. Not all rows give a size; the values are once, few, many and, for expanded clones, a class.

TRBJ1-2	NA	NA	TRBV7-9	TGTGCCAGCAGCCCGGTTAGGGAAAGTGGCTACACCTTC	CASSPVRESGYTF
TRBJ2-3	TRBD2	NA	TRBV7-9	TGTGCCAGCAGCAAGCGGGGATCGCAAACAGATACGCAGTATTTT	CASSKRGSQTDTQYF
TRBJ1-4	TRBD1	many	TRBV28	TGTGCCAGCAGGGATACTGGGACAGGGGGCTTGAAACTGTTTTTT	CASRDTGTGGLKLFF
TRBJ2-7	TRBD2	once	TRBV28	TGTGCCAGCAGTTTATGGACTAGCGGGACTAGGAGGCACGAGCAGTACTTC	CASSLWTSGTRRHEQYF
TRBJ2-5	TRBD1	few	TRBV5-1	TGCGCCAGCAGCACCGGGACAGGCGGGCAGACCCAGTACTTC	CASSTGTGGQTQYF
TRBJ2-5	TRBD1	NA	TRBV19	TGTGCCAGTAGTATCCCGGGACAGGGCAGAGAGACCCAGTACTTC	CASSIPGQGRETQYF
TRBJ1-5	NA	NA	TRBV7-9	TGTGCCAGCAGCTACTCAGGGGCTAACAATCAGCCCCAGCATTTT	CASSYSGANNQPQHF
TRBJ2-7	TRBD2	NA	TRBV7-2	TGTGCCAGCAGACCAGCGGGAGCGAACTACGAGCAGTACTTC	CASRPAGANYEQYF
TRBJ2-3	NA	once	TRBV19	TGTGCCAGTAGTATAGGGGATACGCAGTATTTT	CASSIGDTQYF
TRBJ2-3	TRBD2	few	TRBV18	TGTGCCAGCTCAACATGGACTAGCAGCTCCACAGATACGCAGTATTTT	CASSTWTSSSTDTQYF
TRBJ2-3	TRBD2	once	TRBV7-2	TGTGCCAGCAGCCCGGGACTAGCGAGGAAAGATACGCAGTATTTT	CASSPGLARKDTQYF
TRBJ2-7	TRBD1	NA	TRBV5-6	TGTGCCAGCAGCTCCGACAGGGAAGGGGCCTACGAGCAGTACTTC	CASSSDREGAYEQYF
TRBJ1-3	NA	few	TRBV7-2	TGTGCCAGCAGCTTCCACGGCTCTGGAAACACCATATATTTT	CASSFHGSGNTIYF
TRBJ1-1	NA	NA	TRBV14	TGTGCCAGCAGCCAAGACATGTACGTCGAAGCTTTCTTT	CASSQDMYVEAFF
TRBJ2-7	TRBD2	many	TRBV7-8	TGTGCCAGCAGCTTAGTTACGGGAGGAGACTACGAGCAGTACTTC	CASSLVTGGDYEQYF
TRBJ2-1	TRBD2	once	TRBV5-1	TGCGCCAGCAGCTCGGGAGGGACTGGGGCCAATGAGCAGTTCTTC	CASSSGGTGANEQFF
TRBJ2-3	TRBD2	many	TRBV6-5	TGTGCCAGCCGCATAGCGGGGGTCCCAGATACGCAGTATTTT	CASRIAGVPDTQYF
TRBJ2-1	NA	NA	TRBV28	TGTGCCAGCAGTTTACTCTCTGCGTGGAGCTACAATGAGCAGTTCTTC	CASSLLSAWSYNEQFF
TRBJ2-5	TRBD2	NA	TRBV28	TGTGCCAGCAGTTTATTCCCGGGGGAGGGGGAGACCCAGTACTTC	CASSLFPGEGETQYF
TRBJ1-2	TRBD1	NA	TRBV28	TGTGCCAGCAGCCCATCCGGGACAGGGGACTATGGCTACACCTTC	CASSPSGTGDYGYTF